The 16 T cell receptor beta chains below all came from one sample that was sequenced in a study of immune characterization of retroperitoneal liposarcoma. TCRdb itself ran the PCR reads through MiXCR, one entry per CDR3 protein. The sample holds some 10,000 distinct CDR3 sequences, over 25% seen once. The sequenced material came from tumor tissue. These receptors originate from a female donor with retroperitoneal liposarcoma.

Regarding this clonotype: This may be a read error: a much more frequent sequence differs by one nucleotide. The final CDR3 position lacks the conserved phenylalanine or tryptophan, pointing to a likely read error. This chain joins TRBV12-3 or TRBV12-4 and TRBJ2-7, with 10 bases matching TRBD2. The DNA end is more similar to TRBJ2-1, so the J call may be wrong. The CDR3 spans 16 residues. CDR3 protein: CASSRTSGSSYNEQFC. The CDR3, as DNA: TGTGCCAGCAGCCGGACTAGCGGAAGCTCCTACAATGAGCAGTTCTGC.

The CDR3 nucleotides are TGTGCCATCAGTAATATTGCGATCTACGAGCAGTTCTTC. Its translation is CAISNIAIYEQFF. V is TRBV10-3 and J is TRBJ2-1; no clear D. Germline values: CDR1 ENHRY, CDR2 SYGVKD. Trimming removed 5 bases from V and 10 bases from J, with 15 bases in between. The CDR3 runs to 13 residues.

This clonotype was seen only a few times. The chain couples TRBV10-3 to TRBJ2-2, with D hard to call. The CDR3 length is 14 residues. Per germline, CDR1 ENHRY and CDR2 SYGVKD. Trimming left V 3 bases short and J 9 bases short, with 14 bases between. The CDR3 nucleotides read TGTGCCATCAGTGATTATAAGGTAGCACGGGAGCTGTTTTTT. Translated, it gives CAISDYKVARELFF.

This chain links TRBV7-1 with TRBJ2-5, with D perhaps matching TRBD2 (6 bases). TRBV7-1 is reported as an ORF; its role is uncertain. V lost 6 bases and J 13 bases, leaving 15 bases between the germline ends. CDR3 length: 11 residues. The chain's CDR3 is CASSNTKEGYF. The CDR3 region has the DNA TGTGCCAGCAGTAACACCAAGGAGGGGTACTTC.

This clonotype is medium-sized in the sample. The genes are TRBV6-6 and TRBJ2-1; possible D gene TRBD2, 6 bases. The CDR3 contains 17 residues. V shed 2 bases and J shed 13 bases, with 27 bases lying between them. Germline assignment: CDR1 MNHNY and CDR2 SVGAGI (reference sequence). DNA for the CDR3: TGTGCCAGCAGTTACGTTTCCCCCGCCTCGCGGGGAGAGACCCAGTTCTTC. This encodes CASSYVSPASRGETQFF.

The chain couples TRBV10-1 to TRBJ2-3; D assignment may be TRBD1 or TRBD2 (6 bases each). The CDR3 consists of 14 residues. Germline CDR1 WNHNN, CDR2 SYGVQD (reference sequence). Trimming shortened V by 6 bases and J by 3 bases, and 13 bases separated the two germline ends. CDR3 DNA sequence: TGCGCCAGCAGCCCTGGGGGGCGTACAGATACGCAGTATTTT. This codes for CASSPGGRTDTQYF.

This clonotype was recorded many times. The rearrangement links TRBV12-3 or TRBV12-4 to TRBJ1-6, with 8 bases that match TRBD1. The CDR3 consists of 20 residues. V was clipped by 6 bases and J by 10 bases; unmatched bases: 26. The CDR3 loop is CASSRLGQGPAGGLGSPLHF. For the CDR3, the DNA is TGTGCCAGCAGCCGGTTAGGACAGGGCCCGGCGGGCGGTCTTGGGTCACCCCTCCACTTT.

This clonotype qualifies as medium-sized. CDR3 sequence (DNA): TGTGCCAGCAGCTTAGAATATACCTCCTACAATGAGCAGTACTTC. Translated, it gives CASSLEYTSYNEQYF. The chain has TRBV7-2 and TRBJ2-1; D is unresolved. Near its end, the DNA agrees better with TRBJ2-7, so the J call may be wrong. Germline V gene lookup returns CDR1 SGHTA and CDR2 FQGNSA. The CDR3 totals 15 residues.

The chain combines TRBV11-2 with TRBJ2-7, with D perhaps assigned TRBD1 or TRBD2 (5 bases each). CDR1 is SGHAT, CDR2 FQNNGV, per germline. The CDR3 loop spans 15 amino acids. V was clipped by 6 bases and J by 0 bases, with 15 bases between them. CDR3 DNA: TGTGCCAGCAGGGCTCCGGGACGCAACTCCTACGAGCAGTACTTC. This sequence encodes CASRAPGRNSYEQYF.

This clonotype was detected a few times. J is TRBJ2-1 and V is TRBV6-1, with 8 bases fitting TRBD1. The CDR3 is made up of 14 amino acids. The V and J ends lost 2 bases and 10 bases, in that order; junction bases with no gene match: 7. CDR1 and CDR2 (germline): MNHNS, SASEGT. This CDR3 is CASSETGGTYEQFF. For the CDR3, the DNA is TGTGCCAGCAGTGAAACAGGGGGGACCTACGAGCAGTTCTTC.

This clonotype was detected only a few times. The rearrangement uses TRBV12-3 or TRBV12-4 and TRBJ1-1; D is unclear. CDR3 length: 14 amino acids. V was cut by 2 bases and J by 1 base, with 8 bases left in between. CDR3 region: CASSLKVGNTEAFF. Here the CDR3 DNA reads TGTGCCAGCAGTTTAAAGGTGGGGAACACTGAAGCTTTCTTT.

CDR3 sequence (DNA): TGTGCCAGCAGTTACTACGCTGACCTCCCCGGGTCCTACAATGAGCAGTACTTC. Its protein is CASSYYADLPGSYNEQYF. The V and J genes are TRBV6-2 or TRBV6-3 and TRBJ2-5; no definite D call. Germline-derived CDR1 and CDR2 are MNHEY and SVGEGT. Trimming cost V 1 base and J 11 bases, with 29 bases left between them. CDR3 length equals 18 residues.

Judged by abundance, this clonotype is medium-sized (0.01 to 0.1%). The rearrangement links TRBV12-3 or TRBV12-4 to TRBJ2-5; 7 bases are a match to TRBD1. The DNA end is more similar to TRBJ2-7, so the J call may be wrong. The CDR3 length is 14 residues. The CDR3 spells CASSPQGTAYEQYF. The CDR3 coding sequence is TGTGCCAGCAGCCCCCAAGGGACAGCCTACGAGCAGTACTTC.

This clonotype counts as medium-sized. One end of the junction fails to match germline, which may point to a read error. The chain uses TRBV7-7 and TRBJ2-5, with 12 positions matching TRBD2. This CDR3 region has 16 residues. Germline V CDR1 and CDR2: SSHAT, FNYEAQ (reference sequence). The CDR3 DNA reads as TGTGCTAGCAGCTTAGATGCTAGCGGGAGGGCGAATGAGCAGTACTTC. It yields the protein CASSLDASGRANEQYF. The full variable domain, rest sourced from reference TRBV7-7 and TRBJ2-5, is GAGVSQSPRYKVTKRGQDVTLRCDPISSHATLYWYQQALGQGPEFLTYFNYEAQPDKSGLPSDRFSAERPEGSISTLTIQRTEQRDSAMYRCASSLDASGRANEQYFGPGTRLLVL.

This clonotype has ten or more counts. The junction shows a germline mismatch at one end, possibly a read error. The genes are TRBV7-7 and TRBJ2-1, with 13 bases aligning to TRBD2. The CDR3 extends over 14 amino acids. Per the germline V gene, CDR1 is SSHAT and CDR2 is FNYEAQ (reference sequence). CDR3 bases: TGTGCTAGCAGCCCCGGACTAGCGGGAGTTGAGCAGTTCTTC. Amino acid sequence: CASSPGLAGVEQFF.

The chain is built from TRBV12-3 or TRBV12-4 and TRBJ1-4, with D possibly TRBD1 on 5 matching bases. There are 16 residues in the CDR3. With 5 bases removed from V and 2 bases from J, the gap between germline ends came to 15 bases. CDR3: CASSPGRGGTNEKLFF. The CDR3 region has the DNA TGTGCCAGCAGTCCCGGGCGGGGGGGGACTAATGAAAAACTGTTTTTT.